The clone carrying this T cell receptor (beta chain) was seen only once. The source of the sample is a study of shared clonotypes between healthy human individuals. The study enrolled healthy HIV-negative adults without recent acute infections or vaccinations as donors. CDR1 and CDR2 from the germline V gene are KGHSH and LQKENI. V lost 3 bases and J 6 bases, leaving 20 bases between the germline ends. This CDR3 contains 16 residues. The method was immunoSEQ multiplex PCR; TCRdb's version includes in-frame clones alone and lacks a portion of them. The sample records under 1,900,000 clones, approximately 98.5% being singletons.

The specimen was naive CD4+ T cells sorted from blood. Subset meaning: CD45RA+ positively selected. This TCR came from a man aged 25-40 years in good health. The gene calls are TRBV18 and TRBJ1-1, with D possibly TRBD1 on 6 matching bases. The CDR3 nucleotides are TGTGCCAGCTCACCCCGGGGGCCCGCCGCCGGCGCTGAAGCTTTCTTT. Protein product: CASSPRGPAAGAEAFF.